Each of the 25 T cell receptor beta chains below was sequenced from the same sample in a study of blood T cell repertoires in COVID-19. TCRdb keeps only in-frame clones here, not all; method: immunoSEQ multiplex PCR. The repertoire consists of 100,000 to 150,000 clones, with approximately 82% occurring once and the leading ten covering roughly 5.5%. The sample taken for sequencing was peripheral blood. The receptors originated from an elderly man with active or convalescent COVID-19.

The chain couples TRBV3-1 (or the pseudogene TRBV3-2) to TRBJ2-5, with 9 bases lining up with TRBD2. Germline V CDR1 and CDR2: LGHDT, YNNKEL (reference sequence). The CDR3 runs to 16 residues. V was clipped by 4 bases and J by 4 bases; unmatched bases: 10. The CDR3 region is CASSPRLVAGVETQYF. CDR3 coding DNA: TGTGCCAGCAGCCCCCGGTTGGTAGCGGGGGTAGAGACCCAGTACTTC.

The CDR3 loop is CASSATGGLAETQYF. The CDR3 DNA reads as TGTGCCAGCAGCGCTACAGGGGGCTTAGCGGAGACCCAGTACTTC. The rearrangement links TRBV7-2 to TRBJ2-5; TRBD1 agrees at 9 bases. Germline CDR1 SGHTA, CDR2 FQGNSA. The CDR3 totals 15 residues. J lost 5 bases, V lost 5 bases, and 9 bases had no gene match. The variable domain in full, with the rest retrieved from reference TRBV7-2 and TRBJ2-5, is GAGVSQSPSNKVTEKGKDVELRCDPISGHTALYWYRQSLGQGLEFLIYFQGNSAPDKSGLPSDRFSAERTGGSVSTLTIQRTQQEDSAVYLCASSATGGLAETQYFGPGTRLLVL.

The rearrangement links TRBV7-2 to TRBJ2-7; tentative D call: TRBD2 (7 bases). Per the germline V gene, CDR1 is SGHTA and CDR2 is FQGNSA. V lost 6 bases to trimming and J lost 6 bases, with 18 bases between them. The CDR3 runs to 14 residues. As DNA, the CDR3 is TGTGCCAGCAGGCCTGGGGGCGGGAGTCCCGAGCAGTACTTC. This translates into CASRPGGGSPEQYF.

J is TRBJ2-2 and V is TRBV5-6; TRBD1 agrees at 7 bases. Germline V gene sequence: CDR1 SGHDT, CDR2 YYEEEE. The V and J ends lost 0 bases and 11 bases, in that order; junction bases with no gene match: 7. The CDR3 has 14 amino acids. The CDR3 is CASSLVGTEDELFF. In DNA form, the CDR3 reads TGTGCCAGCAGCTTGGTAGGGACAGAAGATGAGCTGTTTTTT.

The chain combines TRBV4-3 with TRBJ1-4; TRBD1 aligns across 8 bases. The CDR3 runs to 15 residues. Germline assignment: CDR1 LGHNA and CDR2 YSLEER. J was trimmed by 5 bases and V by 2 bases; bases with no gene match: 4. The DNA of the CDR3 is TGCGCCAGCAGCCAAAACGGACAGGGAAATGAAAAACTGTTTTTT. Protein sequence: CASSQNGQGNEKLFF.

The chain couples TRBV6-5 to TRBJ1-6, with D possibly TRBD1 on 6 matching bases. This CDR3 is 15 amino acids long. Germline V lookup: CDR1 MNHEY, CDR2 SVGAGI. The V end lost 0 bases, the J end lost 4 bases, and 7 bases lay between the germline ends. The CDR3 sequence: CASSYSGQYNSPLHF. The DNA of the CDR3 is TGTGCCAGCAGTTACTCCGGACAGTATAATTCACCCCTCCACTTT.

Comment on this clone: Other DNA variants within this sample encode the same CDR3. The chain recombines TRBV3-1 (or the pseudogene TRBV3-2) with TRBJ2-1, with 9 bases that match TRBD1. The CDR3 spans 15 residues. The germline gives CDR1 LGHDT, CDR2 YNNKEL (reference sequence). V lost 3 bases to trimming and J lost 4 bases; unmatched junction nucleotides: 4. CDR3 in amino acids: CASSQGQGNYNEQFF. The CDR3 coding sequence is TGTGCCAGCAGCCAGGGACAGGGAAATTACAATGAGCAGTTCTTC.

J is TRBJ2-1 and V is TRBV7-9, with 8 bases matching TRBD2. The CDR3 extends over 15 amino acids. Germline CDR1 and CDR2: SEHNR and FQNEAQ (reference sequence). Losses at the gene ends were 1 base for V and 6 bases for J; bases not matched to a gene: 5. CDR3 in DNA: TGTGCCAGCAGCTTAGGGGCGGGGGGACCCAATGAGCAGTTCTTC. Its protein is CASSLGAGGPNEQFF.

The chain joins TRBV18 to TRBJ2-7, with 7 positions matching TRBD1. Germline V gene sequence: CDR1 KGHSH, CDR2 LQKENI. J was trimmed by 2 bases and V by 5 bases; bases with no gene match: 9. This CDR3 region has 15 residues. As DNA, the CDR3 is TGTGCCAGCTCAGTAACCGGGACAGTTACCTACGAGCAGTACTTC. Residues: CASSVTGTVTYEQYF.

This clone was picked up one time. This chain links TRBV20-1 with TRBJ1-1; no clear D gene. Germline assignment: CDR1 DFQATT and CDR2 SNEGSKA (reference sequence). V was shortened by 5 bases and J by 1 base, with 5 bases between the two germline ends. This CDR3 has 11 residues. The chain's CDR3 is CSAVQNTEAFF. CDR3 nucleotides: TGCAGTGCTGTCCAGAACACTGAAGCTTTCTTT.

The rearrangement uses TRBV30 and TRBJ1-1; maybe TRBD1 (5 bases). The CDR3 contains 15 residues. The V gene lost 0 bases and the J gene lost 6 bases, with 17 bases spanning the gap. Germline-derived CDR1 and CDR2 are GTSNPN and SVGIG (reference sequence). In nucleotides, the CDR3 is TGTGCCTGGAGTGTAGTATGGGACTTCGGGGCTGAAGCTTTCTTT. It specifies CAWSVVWDFGAEAFF.

The V call is TRBV5-4, the J call TRBJ2-1; 11 bases align to TRBD2. V lost 3 bases and J lost 7; bases outside the gene matches: 9. Germline V lookup: CDR1 SGHNT, CDR2 YYREEE (reference sequence). There are 16 residues in the CDR3. Here the CDR3 reads CASSSSLAGAFNEQFF. The CDR3, as DNA: TGTGCCAGCAGCTCGTCACTAGCGGGGGCGTTTAATGAGCAGTTCTTC.

The rearrangement uses TRBV2 and TRBJ1-4; D gene unclear. Germline V gene lookup returns CDR1 SNHLY and CDR2 FYNNEI. Trimming cost V 2 bases and J 6 bases, with 4 bases left between them. This CDR3 region has 12 residues. CDR3 loop: CASSESDEKLFF. The CDR3 DNA reads as TGTGCCAGCAGTGAATCGGATGAAAAACTGTTTTTT.

In this sample, this clone turned up a few times. The V call is TRBV3-1 (or the pseudogene TRBV3-2), the J call TRBJ2-1, with TRBD1 matching 7 bases. Germline V lookup: CDR1 LGHDT, CDR2 YNNKEL (reference sequence). V lost 4 bases to trimming and J lost 5 bases; unmatched junction nucleotides: 2. This CDR3 has 13 residues. The CDR3 nucleotides read TGTGCCAGCAGCCGCACAGGGGACAATGAGCAGTTCTTC. The encoded protein is CASSRTGDNEQFF.

The CDR3 DNA sequence: TGTGCCAGTAGTATCATGAAGGGACAGGGGGAAGAACAGCCCCAGCATTTT. The encoded protein is CASSIMKGQGEEQPQHF. V and J are TRBV19 and TRBJ1-5; 11 nucleotides align to TRBD1. Germline loops: CDR1 LNHDA, CDR2 SQIVND (reference sequence). V lost 3 bases, J lost 7 bases, and 11 bases stayed unmatched. The CDR3 loop spans 17 amino acids.

This rearrangement joins TRBV18 to TRBJ2-7; 7 bases map to TRBD1. This CDR3 is 15 amino acids long. Germline CDR1 is KGHSH and CDR2 is LQKENI. The trim removed 3 bases at V and 3 bases at J, leaving 8 bases unmatched. The CDR3 reads CASSPPQGEDYEQYF. The CDR3 DNA reads TGTGCCAGCTCACCTCCGCAGGGGGAAGACTACGAGCAGTACTTC. Drawing the rest from reference TRBV18 and TRBJ2-7, the complete variable domain is NAGVMQNPRHLVRRRGQEARLRCSPMKGHSHVYWYRQLPEEGLKFMVYLQKENIIDESGMPKERFSAEFPKEGPSILRIQQVVRGDSAAYFCASSPPQGEDYEQYFGPGTRLTVT.

This rearrangement joins TRBV27 to TRBJ2-7; D gene ambiguous. The ends were cut back, 0 bases at V and 5 bases at J, with 8 bases in the middle. Germline V gives CDR1 MNHEY, CDR2 SMNVEV (reference sequence). This CDR3 has 13 amino acids. CDR3 in DNA: TGTGCCAGCAGTTTATCAACGGTCCACGAGCAGTACTTC. Its protein is CASSLSTVHEQYF.

This chain joins TRBV12-5 and TRBJ2-7, with a possible D match to TRBD2 (6 bases). Between the trimmed V and J ends, which lost 1 base and 5 bases, there was a span of 24 bases. This CDR3 is 18 amino acids long. CDR1 is LGHNT and CDR2 is FRNRAP in the germline V gene. DNA of the CDR3: TGTGCTAGTGGTTTGGCTCAATCACAGCGACTGTCTAGCGACGAGCAGTACTTC. This translates into CASGLAQSQRLSSDEQYF. Complete variable domain (other parts from reference TRBV12-5 and TRBJ2-7): DARVTQTPRHKVTEMGQEVTMRCQPILGHNTVFWYRQTMMQGLELLAYFRNRAPLDDSGMPKDRFSAEMPDATLATLKIQPSEPRDSAVYFCASGLAQSQRLSSDEQYFGPGTRLTVT.

The CDR3 region is CATSTRGTGRGGELFF. DNA for the CDR3: TGTGCCACCAGCACAAGGGGGACAGGGAGAGGAGGGGAGCTGTTTTTT. The rearrangement joins TRBV15 to TRBJ2-2, with 9 bases aligning to TRBD1. Germline V gene lookup returns CDR1 LNHNV and CDR2 YYDKDF (reference sequence). J gave up 8 bases and V 4 bases, and 11 bases lay outside the gene matches. There are 16 residues in the CDR3. Looking up the rest from reference TRBV15 and TRBJ2-2 gives the full variable domain: DAMVIQNPRYQVTQFGKPVTLSCSQTLNHNVMYWYQQKSSQAPKLLFHYYDKDFNNEADTPDNFQSRRPNTSFCFLDIRSPGLGDTAMYLCATSTRGTGRGGELFFGEGSRLTVL.

This clone was seen only once. The chain joins TRBV19 to TRBJ2-1; 8 bases agree with TRBD1. The junction had 7 bases not matched to a gene; V was cut back by 8 bases and J by 4 bases. Per germline, CDR1 LNHDA and CDR2 SQIVND (reference sequence). This CDR3 is 14 amino acids long. CDR3 region: CASEGQDKYNEQFF. The CDR3 DNA follows: TGTGCCAGTGAGGGACAGGATAAATACAATGAGCAGTTCTTC. Full variable domain (missing parts from reference TRBV19 and TRBJ2-1): DGGITQSPKYLFRKEGQNVTLSCEQNLNHDAMYWYRQDPGQGLRLIYYSQIVNDFQKGDIAEGYSVSREKKESFPLTVTSAQKNPTAFYLCASEGQDKYNEQFFGPGTRLTVL.

This chain joins TRBV11-2 and TRBJ2-7, with D perhaps matching TRBD2 (6 bases). The CDR3 extends over 14 amino acids. Germline assignment: CDR1 SGHAT and CDR2 FQNNGV. V was pared by 5 bases and J by 3 bases, with 14 bases between. CDR3 nucleotides: TGTGCCAGCAGCCCCTCTGGCGGGAACTACGAGCAGTACTTC. Protein product: CASSPSGGNYEQYF.

A few counts support this clone. The CDR3 spells CASSDRVGGYTF. The DNA for the CDR3 is TGTGCCAGCAGTGACAGGGTTGGTGGCTACACCTTC. The rearrangement joins TRBV6-1 to TRBJ1-2; weak D call: TRBD1 (5 bases). V was trimmed by 3 bases and J by 7 bases, leaving 9 bases between them. CDR1 MNHNS and CDR2 SASEGT come from the germline V gene. The CDR3 is 12 residues long.

The V call is TRBV2, the J call TRBJ1-4; a possible D gene is TRBD1 (6 bases). The CDR3 has 14 residues. V was clipped by 2 bases and J by 8 bases, with 12 bases between them. Germline V gene lookup returns CDR1 SNHLY and CDR2 FYNNEI. CDR3 sequence (DNA): TGTGCCAGCAGTGAACAGGGGCCGGTCGAAAAACTGTTTTTT. Translated, it gives CASSEQGPVEKLFF.

V gene TRBV10-3 combines with J gene TRBJ1-2, with 9 bases lining up with TRBD1. V lost 10 bases, J lost 2 bases, and 17 bases stayed unmatched. CDR1 and CDR2 (germline): ENHRY, SYGVKD. The CDR3 totals 17 residues. For the CDR3, the DNA is TGTGCCACGACTCGACAGGGGGTTAGCGGGGCCAACTATGGCTACACCTTC. Amino acids: CATTRQGVSGANYGYTF.

The gene calls are TRBV7-8 and TRBJ1-2; D remains ambiguous. Trimming left V 5 bases short and J 0 bases short, with 19 bases between. Germline CDR1 and CDR2: SGHVS and FQNEAQ. The CDR3 covers 17 residues. Written as DNA, the CDR3 is TGTGCCAGCAGCACCTATCCTGCTAATCCTACTAACTATGGCTACACCTTC. It is translated as CASSTYPANPTNYGYTF.